These T cell receptor beta chains were read from a single sample in a study of cytomegalovirus exposure and HLA in healthy donors. Some clones are missing from TCRdb's copy, which holds only in-frame ones; the method was immunoSEQ multiplex PCR. Of about 140,000 clones in the sample, just under 70% are singletons; the top ten hold approximately 4.3%. Sequencing was done on a sample of PBMCs. The receptor source for this set is a man aged 55 to 70 in good health and CMV-seronegative. CDR3s include the opening cysteine and the closing phenylalanine or tryptophan. A D gene is named only where the DNA matches it firmly. Clone size is stated in some rows and not others, as once, few, many or a class when expanded.

D,J,size,V,DNA,CDR3
.,TRBJ2-1,.,TRBV7-2,TGTGCCAGCAGCCCGGTTGACAGGAGTGAGCAGTTCTTC,CASSPVDRSEQFF
TRBD1,TRBJ1-1,.,TRBV28,TGTGCCAGCCGGGACAGGCCCATGAACACTGAAGCTTTCTTT,CASRDRPMNTEAFF
TRBD2,TRBJ2-4,.,TRBV5-6,TGTGCCAGCAGCTCGACTAGCGGGACGACCAAAAACATTCAGTACTTC,CASSSTSGTTKNIQYF
.,TRBJ1-6,.,TRBV19,TGTGCCAGTAGTGAGACATTCTCCTATAATTCACCCCTCCACTTT,CASSETFSYNSPLHF
TRBD2,TRBJ2-1,.,TRBV4-1,TGCGCCAGCAGCCAGCCCATCGGGGGGGAAACCTACAATGAGCAGTTCTTC,CASSQPIGGETYNEQFF
TRBD2,TRBJ2-5,.,TRBV5-1,TGCGCCAGCAATCCTGGAGGGAGGGGCGAGACCCAGTACTTC,CASNPGGRGETQYF
TRBD2,TRBJ2-1,few,TRBV7-9,TGTGCCAGCAGCCCTCTCCGGACTAGCGCGGATGAGCAGTTCTTC,CASSPLRTSADEQFF
.,TRBJ1-4,.,TRBV19,TGTGCCAGTAGTCTTCTTGCAACTAATGAAAAACTGTTTTTT,CASSLLATNEKLFF
.,TRBJ2-6,.,TRBV4-1,TGCGCCAGCAGCCCAGGGGACGCTGGGGCCAACGTCCTGACTTTC,CASSPGDAGANVLTF
.,TRBJ2-7,few,TRBV5-6,TGTGCCAGCAGCCCCCCTGGGAGCTCCTACGAGCAGTACTTC,CASSPPGSSYEQYF
TRBD1,TRBJ1-2,.,TRBV28,TGTGCCAGCAGTCCCGGACAGGGGGCTAGGTATGGCTACACCTTC,CASSPGQGARYGYTF
TRBD1,TRBJ1-4,.,TRBV4-3,TGCGCCAGCAGCCAATTTAATACAGGGGGGGCTAATGAAAAACTGTTTTTT,CASSQFNTGGANEKLFF
.,TRBJ1-5,few,TRBV7-6,TGTGCCAGCAGCTTATTGACAGGCCTTAATCAGCCCCAGCATTTT,CASSLLTGLNQPQHF
.,TRBJ1-2,.,TRBV6-5,TGTGCCAGCAGCGAGGAGGGGGGGTATGGCTACACCTTC,CASSEEGGYGYTF
.,TRBJ1-6,.,TRBV28,TGTGCCAGCAGTTTTCGACAACCTAATTCACCCCTCCACTTT,CASSFRQPNSPLHF
.,TRBJ1-2,few,TRBV14,TGTGCCAGCAGCCAAGCTACACGAGACACCCGTTCGGCTGGCTACACCTTC,CASSQATRDTRSAGYTF
.,TRBJ2-7,.,TRBV6-5,TGTGCCAGCAGTTCTAGGATCCTCACCTACGAGCAGTACTTC,CASSSRILTYEQYF
.,TRBJ2-7,.,TRBV19,TGTGCCAGTAGTAACCGGGTCTACGAGCAGTACTTC,CASSNRVYEQYF
.,TRBJ2-3,.,TRBV19,TGTGCCAGTAGTATATCGACAGCAGATACGCAGTATTTT,CASSISTADTQYF
TRBD1,TRBJ1-2,.,TRBV11-1,TGTGCCAGCAGCCCGGACAGGTCGGCAGTCTATGGCTACACCTTC,CASSPDRSAVYGYTF
TRBD1,TRBJ1-1,.,TRBV13,TGTGCCAGCCTTCGACAGGGGATGAACACTGAAGCTTTCTTT,CASLRQGMNTEAFF
.,TRBJ1-3,.,TRBV6-6,TGTGCCAGCAGGCTATACTCTGGAAACACCATATATTTT,CASRLYSGNTIYF
TRBD2,TRBJ2-3,.,TRBV5-1,TGCGCCAGCAGCTTGGCGCCTAGCGGAGACACAGATACGCAGTATTTT,CASSLAPSGDTDTQYF
.,TRBJ1-5,few,TRBV5-6,TGTGCCAGCAGCTTGGCCCGGGGGAATCAGCCCCAGCATTTT,CASSLARGNQPQHF
TRBD2,TRBJ2-3,.,TRBV28,TGTGCCAGCAGTTCCGGGAGTAGCGGGAGGGCCGTAGATACGCAGTATTTT,CASSSGSSGRAVDTQYF
TRBD1,TRBJ2-7,.,TRBV4-2,TGTGCCAGCAGCCAGGGAGGGACAGGGGTGGGCGAGCAGTACTTC,CASSQGGTGVGEQYF
.,TRBJ2-7,.,TRBV30,TGTGCCTGGAGTACGGGAACCTACGAGCAGTACTTC,CAWSTGTYEQYF
.,TRBJ2-2,.,TRBV2,TGTGCCAGCAGTGAGCGCTTGAACACCGGGGAGCTGTTTTTT,CASSERLNTGELFF
.,TRBJ1-2,.,TRBV6-5,TGTGCCAGCAGTTCCAGGGGAATTCGGGACTATGGCTACACCTTC,CASSSRGIRDYGYTF
TRBD1,TRBJ1-2,.,TRBV18,TGTGCCAGCTCAGCAGACAGGGGGCTTTTCTATGGCTACACCTTC,CASSADRGLFYGYTF
.,TRBJ1-1,.,TRBV7-9,TGTGCCAGCAGCTTAAGGCCGACAGGAAATTTTACTGAAGCTTTCTTT,CASSLRPTGNFTEAFF
.,TRBJ1-2,few,TRBV29-1,TGCAGCGTTGAAGATTACTATAACGCAAAGTATGGCTACACCTTC,CSVEDYYNAKYGYTF
.,TRBJ2-3,once,TRBV7-3,TGTGCCAGCAGCTCGAGTACTAGCACAGATACGCAGTATTTT,CASSSSTSTDTQYF
TRBD1,TRBJ1-1,.,TRBV29-1,TGCAGCGTGGGGATTCAGGGGGCTGACACTGAAGCTTTCTTT,CSVGIQGADTEAFF
.,TRBJ2-7,.,TRBV27,TGTGCCAGCAGTCGGGACTCCTCCTACGAGCAGTACTTC,CASSRDSSYEQYF
TRBD1,TRBJ2-7,once,TRBV6-5,TGTGCCAGCAGTTACGACAGGGGGTTCTACGAGCAGTACTTC,CASSYDRGFYEQYF
TRBD2,TRBJ2-1,.,TRBV14,TGTGCCAGCAGCCACTGGGGGACTAGCGGGAGCAATGAGCAGTTCTTC,CASSHWGTSGSNEQFF
.,TRBJ1-1,.,TRBV2,TGTGCCAGCAGTGAAAGCGGGGCGCGCGGGGGCACTGAAGCTTTCTTT,CASSESGARGGTEAFF
.,TRBJ2-5,.,TRBV9,TGTGCCAGCAGCGTATCGGAAGGCGGAGAGACCCAGTACTTC,CASSVSEGGETQYF
TRBD1,TRBJ2-4,.,TRBV4-1,TGCGCCAGCAGCCAAACGGAAGACAGGGCGGATGCCAAAAACATTCAGTACTTC,CASSQTEDRADAKNIQYF
.,TRBJ2-7,.,TRBV5-1,TGCGCCAGCAGCTTGGCCCTAGGTTCCTACGAGCAGTACTTC,CASSLALGSYEQYF
.,TRBJ2-2,.,TRBV6-5,TGTGCCAGCAGTTACCGACGGGACTCCTCCACCGGGGAGCTGTTTTTT,CASSYRRDSSTGELFF
TRBD1,TRBJ1-1,.,TRBV13,TGTGCCAGCAGCCCGGGACAGCTGAACACTGAAGCTTTCTTT,CASSPGQLNTEAFF
TRBD2,TRBJ2-1,few,TRBV7-9,TGTGCCAGCAGCCGATCCAACCCGACTAGCGGGGAGCAGTTCTTC,CASSRSNPTSGEQFF
TRBD1,TRBJ2-2,once,TRBV5-4,TGTGCCAGCAGCTCAGAGACAGGGCCGAACACCGGGGAGCTGTTTTTT,CASSSETGPNTGELFF
.,TRBJ1-3,.,TRBV27,TGTGCCAGCACCACAAACCAAGGGGGTGGAAACACCATATATTTT,CASTTNQGGGNTIYF
.,TRBJ1-4,.,TRBV5-6,TGTGCCAGCAGCTTGGACAGACATAATGAAAAACTGTTTTTT,CASSLDRHNEKLFF